A single sample is the source of the 17 T cell receptor beta chains below, sequenced in a study of T cell responses to AZD1222 COVID-19 vaccine. Sequencing was performed with immunoSEQ multiplex PCR; in TCRdb, only in-frame clones are kept and a portion is missing. The sample includes 25,000 to 35,000 clones, around 78% seen only once; the top ten take roughly 5.9%. Sequences were derived from peripheral blood, sampled on day 0 of AZD1222 vaccination. These receptors were obtained from an adult in good health.

V is TRBV2 and J is TRBJ1-5; D might be TRBD1 (5 bases). Trimming stripped 1 base from V and 7 bases from J, with 5 bases between. Germline V CDR1 and CDR2: SNHLY, FYNNEI. The CDR3 covers 12 residues. CDR3 nucleotides: TGTGCCAGCAGTGAAGAGGGGCAGCCCCAGCATTTT. Protein product: CASSEEGQPQHF.

This clone is a singleton in its sample. The CDR3 DNA follows: TGTGCCATCAGTGAGGAGTCTAGCGGGCCAGATACGCAGTATTTT. Its translation is CAISEESSGPDTQYF. The chain carries TRBV10-3 and TRBJ2-3; 8 nucleotides line up with TRBD2. Looked up from germline, CDR1 is ENHRY and CDR2 is SYGVKD. CDR3 length equals 15 residues. V dropped 2 bases and J dropped 4; count of bases not matched to a gene: 5.

The chain employs TRBV5-1 and TRBJ1-1; D not resolved. Germline V gives CDR1 SGHRS, CDR2 YFSETQ. This CDR3 is 14 amino acids long. V lost 2 bases to trimming and J lost 1 base, with 9 bases between them. CDR3 region: CASSFEGRNTEAFF. The CDR3 nucleotides read TGCGCCAGCAGCTTCGAGGGAAGGAACACTGAAGCTTTCTTT.

The gene calls are TRBV19 and TRBJ1-5; no reliable D call. The V end was cut by 4 bases, the J end by 2 bases, with 6 bases between. CDR1 and CDR2 from the germline V gene are LNHDA and SQIVND (reference sequence). CDR3 length equals 13 residues. The CDR3 DNA is TGTGCCAGTAGTAAGCAGGGCAATCAGCCCCAGCATTTT. Its protein is CASSKQGNQPQHF.

This clone was seen a single time. The rearrangement joins TRBV5-1 to TRBJ1-1; the D gene is possibly TRBD1 (5 bases). This CDR3 has 14 amino acids. The V end lost 9 bases, the J end lost 0 bases, and 15 bases lay between the germline ends. From germline, CDR1 is SGHRS and CDR2 YFSETQ. The CDR3 region has the DNA TGCGCCACCACGGACGGGGGGATGAACACTGAAGCTTTCTTT. Translating gives CATTDGGMNTEAFF.

CDR3 amino acids: CASSLALAGGDNQPQHF. CDR3 in DNA: TGTGCCAGCAGCTTGGCCCTGGCAGGGGGCGACAATCAGCCCCAGCATTTT. The chain is built from TRBV5-8 and TRBJ1-5; 8 bases fit TRBD1. Germline lookup yields CDR1 SGHTS and CDR2 YDEGEE. The ends lost 0 bases at V and 3 bases at J; junction bases unmatched: 8. CDR3 length equals 17 residues.

The chain couples TRBV24-1 to TRBJ1-1, with D unclear. From germline, CDR1 is KGHDR and CDR2 SFDVKD. This CDR3 has 17 residues. Trimming cost V 3 bases and J 1 base, with 17 bases left between them. CDR3 amino acids: CATSDGPTGSRNTEAFF. The CDR3 DNA follows: TGTGCCACCAGTGATGGACCTACGGGGTCGAGGAACACTGAAGCTTTCTTT.

The DNA of the CDR3 is TGTGCCAGCAGGACCCTTGGAGGCAATCAGCCCCAGCATTTT. This sequence encodes CASRTLGGNQPQHF. This chain connects TRBV6-5 to TRBJ1-5; D not certain. Germline V CDR1 and CDR2: MNHEY, SVGAGI. The CDR3 spans 14 residues. Trimming left V 6 bases short and J 2 bases short, with 11 bases between.

This rearrangement joins TRBV14 to TRBJ2-1; TRBD1 aligns across 7 bases. Germline lookup yields CDR1 SGHDN and CDR2 FVKESK. There are 18 residues in the CDR3. The junction had 17 bases not matched to a gene; V was cut back by 3 bases and J by 6 bases. The CDR3 here is CASSQEPTGYELGNEQFF. CDR3 nucleotide sequence: TGTGCCAGCAGCCAGGAACCGACAGGGTACGAACTCGGCAATGAGCAGTTCTTC.

The V and J genes are TRBV3-1 (or the pseudogene TRBV3-2) and TRBJ1-4; 12 positions match TRBD1. Looked up from germline, CDR1 is LGHDT and CDR2 is YNNKEL (reference sequence). This CDR3 spans 16 amino acids. Germline trimming cut 10 bases from V and 8 bases from J; bases unmatched to any gene: 14. CDR3 DNA: TGTGCCACCCAGCCAACGGGGACAGGGGGCGTAGAAAAACTGTTTTTT. Its protein is CATQPTGTGGVEKLFF.

This chain joins TRBV7-2 and TRBJ1-1; D remains ambiguous. The ends were cut back, 2 bases at V and 1 base at J, with 11 bases in the middle. From germline, CDR1 is SGHTA and CDR2 FQGNSA. CDR3 size: 15 residues. The CDR3 nucleotides read TGTGCCAGCAGCTTAAGGTGGTTGGGGAACACTGAAGCTTTCTTT. It encodes CASSLRWLGNTEAFF. The whole variable domain, remainder taken from reference TRBV7-2 and TRBJ1-1, is GAGVSQSPSNKVTEKGKDVELRCDPISGHTALYWYRQSLGQGLEFLIYFQGNSAPDKSGLPSDRFSAERTGGSVSTLTIQRTQQEDSAVYLCASSLRWLGNTEAFFGQGTRLTVV.

This chain uses TRBV28 with TRBJ1-2; D might be TRBD1 (6 bases). Per the germline V gene, CDR1 is MDHEN and CDR2 is SYDVKM. V shed 6 bases and J shed 2 bases, with 13 bases lying between them. CDR3 size: 14 residues. The CDR3 reads CASSSPTGNYGYTF. CDR3 nucleotide sequence: TGTGCCAGCAGCTCTCCGACAGGAAACTATGGCTACACCTTC.

V gene TRBV6-2 or TRBV6-3 combines with J gene TRBJ2-1, with TRBD1 identical over 7 bases. This CDR3 comprises 14 residues. J was trimmed by 7 bases and V by 7 bases; bases with no gene match: 10. Germline CDR1 MNHEY, CDR2 SVGEGT. The chain's CDR3 is CASNPQGNQNEQFF. CDR3 DNA sequence: TGTGCCAGCAACCCACAGGGGAACCAGAATGAGCAGTTCTTC.

The chain links TRBV11-3 to TRBJ2-2, with 11 bases identical to TRBD2. The germline CDR1 and CDR2 sequences are SGHNT and YENEEA. The CDR3 spans 18 residues. V dropped 6 bases and J dropped 1; count of bases not matched to a gene: 10. CDR3 in amino acids: CASRLSGTSGGNTGELFF. CDR3 nucleotide sequence: TGTGCCAGCAGACTATCCGGGACTAGCGGAGGGAACACCGGGGAGCTGTTTTTT.

V and J are TRBV19 and TRBJ1-3; D might be TRBD1 (5 bases). Germline CDR1 is LNHDA and CDR2 is SQIVND (reference sequence). V was pared by 10 bases and J by 3 bases, with 19 bases between. The CDR3 sequence is 15 residues long. CDR3: CATSWGASHGNTIYF. The CDR3 bases are TGTGCCACCTCGTGGGGCGCCTCCCATGGAAACACCATATATTTT.

This chain uses TRBV5-6 with TRBJ1-2; tentatively, D is TRBD1 (5 bases). V was clipped by 1 base and J by 5 bases, with 12 bases between them. CDR3 length equals 14 residues. CDR1 is SGHDT, CDR2 YYEEEE, per germline. The CDR3 here is CASSLLGRSYGYTF. CDR3 DNA: TGTGCCAGCAGCTTGCTGGGACGGTCATATGGCTACACCTTC.

The J gene is TRBJ1-1, the V gene TRBV19; 8 bases are shared with TRBD1. J gave up 1 base and V 5 bases, and 9 bases lay outside the gene matches. From germline, CDR1 is LNHDA and CDR2 SQIVND (reference sequence). The CDR3 length is 16 residues. CDR3 nucleotide sequence: TGTGCCAGTAGTGCCTGGCTTGGGACAGGGAACACTGAAGCTTTCTTT. Protein: CASSAWLGTGNTEAFF. Variable domain in full (rest from reference TRBV19 and TRBJ1-1): DGGITQSPKYLFRKEGQNVTLSCEQNLNHDAMYWYRQDPGQGLRLIYYSQIVNDFQKGDIAEGYSVSREKKESFPLTVTSAQKNPTAFYLCASSAWLGTGNTEAFFGQGTRLTVV.